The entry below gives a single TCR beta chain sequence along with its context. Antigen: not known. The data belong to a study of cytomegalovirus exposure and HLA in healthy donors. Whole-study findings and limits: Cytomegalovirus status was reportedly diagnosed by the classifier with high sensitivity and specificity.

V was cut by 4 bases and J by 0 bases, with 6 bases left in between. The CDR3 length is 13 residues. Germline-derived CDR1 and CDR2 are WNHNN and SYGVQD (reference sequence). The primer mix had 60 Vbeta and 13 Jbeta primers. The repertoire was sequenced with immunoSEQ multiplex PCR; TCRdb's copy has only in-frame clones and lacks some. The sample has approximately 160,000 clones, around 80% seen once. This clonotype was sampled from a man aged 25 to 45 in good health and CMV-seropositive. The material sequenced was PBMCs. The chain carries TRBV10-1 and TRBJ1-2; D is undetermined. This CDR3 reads CASSADTNYGYTF. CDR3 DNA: TGCGCCAGCAGTGCAGATACTAACTATGGCTACACCTTC.